This T cell receptor beta chain stems from a study of T cells in Graves' hyperthyroidism and ophthalmopathy. This clonotype was found many times. The TCR beta CDR3 regions underwent amplification using RNA transcripts as the source. RT-PCR in the first round (using the HTBI primer set) targeted the TCR CDR3. TCRdb fed the multiplex PCR reads into MiXCR, producing one record per CDR3 protein. The sample shows almost 600,000 distinct CDR3 sequences, about 43% of them seen only once. The CDR3 runs 10 residues. CDR1 and CDR2 (germline): SNHLY, FYNNEI. V was cut by 8 bases and J by 5 bases, with 6 bases left in between.

Sequenced input: peripheral blood or thyroid tissue (not recorded which). This clonotype originated in a woman under 30 with Graves' hyperthyroidism. The chain couples TRBV2 to TRBJ2-5; no reliable D call. The CDR3 region is CASRVETQYF. The DNA of the CDR3 is TGTGCCAGCCGCGTGGAGACCCAGTACTTC.